This TCR beta chain comes out of a study of cytomegalovirus exposure and HLA in healthy donors. General study points: It was reportedly the case that the classifier diagnosed cytomegalovirus status with high specificity and sensitivity.

On this clone itself: Its antigen is undetermined.

Assay: immunoSEQ multiplex PCR; the TCRdb copy retains only in-frame clones and omits some. The sample has a few hundred thousand clones, more than 80% seen once. Germline V CDR1 and CDR2: SGHDT, YYEEEE. Trimming pared 4 bases from V and 2 bases from J, leaving 16 bases between. The CDR3 consists of 15 residues. The clonotype was recovered from a young woman in good health and CMV-seronegative. The genes are TRBV5-6 and TRBJ2-7; possibly TRBD1 for D (5 bases). Sequencing was carried out using PBMCs. CDR3 in amino acids: CASSRMGLPTYEQYF. The CDR3 DNA follows: TGTGCCAGCAGCAGGATGGGGCTACCAACCTACGAGCAGTACTTC.